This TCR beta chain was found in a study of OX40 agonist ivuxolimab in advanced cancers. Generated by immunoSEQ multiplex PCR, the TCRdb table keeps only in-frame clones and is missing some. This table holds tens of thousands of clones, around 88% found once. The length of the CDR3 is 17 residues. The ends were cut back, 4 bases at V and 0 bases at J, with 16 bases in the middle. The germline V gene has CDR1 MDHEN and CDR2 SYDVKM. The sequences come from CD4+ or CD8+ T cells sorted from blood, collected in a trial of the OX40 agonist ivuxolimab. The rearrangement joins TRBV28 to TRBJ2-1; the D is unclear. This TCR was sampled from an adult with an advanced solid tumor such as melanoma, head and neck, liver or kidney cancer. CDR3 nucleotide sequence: TGTGCCAGCAGTTCGGTTGAAGAGGCTGTCTCCTACAATGAGCAGTTCTTC. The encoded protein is CASSSVEEAVSYNEQFF.